The entry below describes one T cell receptor beta chain. The antigen is undetermined. The data originate from a study of cytomegalovirus exposure and HLA in healthy donors. Study findings and constraints: Apparent HLA restriction characterized most CMV-associated TCR beta chains in a later analysis.

V gave up 4 bases and J gave up 6 bases, with 15 bases separating them. CDR1 MNHEY and CDR2 SMNVEV come from the germline V gene (reference sequence). CDR3 size: 14 residues. The study ran its PCR with 60 Vbeta and 13 Jbeta primers. TCRdb's table, derived via immunoSEQ multiplex PCR, lists solely in-frame clones and lacks some. In total, the table holds 110,000 to 150,000 clones. Sequenced input: PBMCs. This receptor was obtained from a male donor in good health and CMV-seronegative. The chain recombines TRBV27 with TRBJ1-2; TRBD1 might be the D (6 bases). The CDR3 here is CASSSYYREHGYTF. The DNA of the CDR3 is TGTGCCAGCAGTTCATACTACAGGGAACATGGCTACACCTTC.